These 4 T cell receptor beta chains were all obtained from the same sample, sequenced in a study of blood T cell repertoires in COVID-19. The repertoire was sequenced with immunoSEQ multiplex PCR; TCRdb's copy has only in-frame clones and lacks some. In the table there are about 59,000 clones, around 81% of which are singletons. The sequenced material came from peripheral blood. Receptors were obtained from a woman older than 75 with acute or convalescent COVID-19.

This chain connects TRBV7-9 to TRBJ2-1, with 9 nucleotides matching TRBD2. The junction had 3 bases not matched to a gene; V was cut back by 1 base and J by 5 bases. The CDR3 spans 15 residues. Germline CDR1 reads SEHNR; CDR2 reads FQNEAQ (reference sequence). CDR3 in DNA: TGTGCCAGCAGCTTAGTTGGGACTAGCAACAATGAGCAGTTCTTC. Translation: CASSLVGTSNNEQFF.

This chain uses TRBV7-9 with TRBJ2-6; 9 positions agree with TRBD1. The V gene end was trimmed by 4 bases and the J gene end by 2 bases; junction bases not matched to a gene: 0. The CDR3 covers 15 residues. CDR1 is SEHNR and CDR2 is FQNEAQ in the germline V gene (reference sequence). CDR3 sequence reads: CASSWDRAGANVLTF. CDR3 in DNA: TGTGCCAGCAGCTGGGACAGGGCTGGGGCCAACGTCCTGACTTTC.

The rearrangement joins TRBV4-1 to TRBJ2-7, with 7 bases matching TRBD2. CDR1 and CDR2 from the germline V gene are MGHRA and YSYEKL. The V gene end was trimmed by 0 bases and the J gene end by 2 bases; junction bases not matched to a gene: 4. This CDR3 is built from 15 residues. The chain's CDR3 is CASSQEAAGTYEQYF. In nucleotides, the CDR3 is TGCGCCAGCAGCCAAGAAGCAGCGGGAACCTACGAGCAGTACTTC.

The J gene is TRBJ2-7, the V gene TRBV6-5; TRBD2 aligns across 8 bases. Per germline, CDR1 MNHEY and CDR2 SVGAGI. The ends lost 8 bases at V and 3 bases at J; junction bases unmatched: 6. The CDR3 loop spans 13 amino acids. The CDR3 here is CASGGLGNYEQYF. The CDR3 DNA follows: TGTGCCAGCGGGGGACTAGGGAACTACGAGCAGTACTTC.